The rows below give T cell receptor beta chains drawn from one sample of a study of post-analysis software for immune sequencing data. TCRdb re-analysed the PCR reads in MiXCR, keeping a single row per CDR3 protein. The sample records 250,000 to 300,000 distinct CDR3 sequences, 36% being singletons. Sequencing used blood. The receptors stem from a girl between 10 and 17 years old with multiple sclerosis. Both conserved end residues are part of each CDR3. A D gene is named only where the DNA matches it firmly. The size field is filled for only some rows; it gives once, few, many or a size class.

>.|TRBV4-1|TRBJ2-7|.
CASSHPRGYEQYF
TGCGCCAGCAGCCATCCCAGGGGTTACGAGCAGTACTTC
>.|TRBV7-6|TRBJ1-2|TRBD1
CASSPRQGAPGYGYTF
TGTGCCAGCAGCCCGCGACAGGGGGCGCCGGGCTATGGCTACACCTTC
>few|TRBV28|TRBJ1-2|TRBD1
CASSIIQGAQLDGYTF
TGTGCCAGCAGTATAATACAGGGGGCGCAACTGGATGGCTACACCTTC
>.|TRBV7-2|TRBJ1-4|TRBD1
CASSSRRPGTGNREKLFF
TGTGCCAGCAGCTCAAGACGTCCCGGGACAGGGAATCGGGAAAAACTGTTTTTT
>many|TRBV9|TRBJ1-2|TRBD1
CASSAGTGGNYGYTF
TGTGCCAGCAGCGCCGGGACAGGAGGCAACTATGGCTACACCTTC
>.|TRBV5-6|TRBJ2-1|.
CASSLETNRETQFF
TGTGCCAGCAGCTTGGAGACTAATCGAGAGACCCAGTTCTTC
>.|TRBV7-9|TRBJ1-1|TRBD1
CASSSSRGQRAWTEAFF
TGCGCCAGCAGCTCCTCGCGGGGACAGAGGGCTTGGACTGAAGCTTTCTTT
>many|TRBV7-8|TRBJ2-1|TRBD1
CASRSDRASYNEQFF
TGTGCCAGCAGGTCGGACAGGGCCTCCTACAATGAGCAGTTCTTC
>few|TRBV2|TRBJ2-3|.
CASSARWSEQYF
TGTGCCAGCAGTGCTCGTTGGTCGGAGCAGTATTTT
>few|TRBV7-9|TRBJ1-4|TRBD1
CASSGWTGNEKLFF
TGTGCCAGCAGCGGATGGACAGGCAATGAAAAACTGTTTTTT
>.|TRBV13|TRBJ2-7|TRBD2
CASSFLAEDEQYF
TGTGCCAGCAGCTTCCTAGCGGAGGACGAGCAGTACTTC
>many|TRBV10-3|TRBJ1-2|TRBD1
CAIPGQGLNGYTF
TGTGCCATACCGGGACAGGGCCTCAATGGCTACACCTTC
>.|TRBV21-1|TRBJ2-7|.
CATSKESTSGGIWEQYF
TGTGCCACCAGCAAAGAGTCGACTAGCGGGGGAATTTGGGAGCAGTACTTC
>many|TRBV20-1|TRBJ2-1|.
CSAKNNEQFF
TGCAGTGCCAAGAACAATGAGCAGTTCTTC
>few|TRBV11-1|TRBJ2-1|TRBD1
CASSLAPGTVFVNEQFF
TGTGCCAGCAGCTTAGCGCCCGGGACAGTATTTGTCAATGAGCAGTTCTTC
>.|TRBV9|TRBJ2-2|.
CASSVSAGARDTGELFF
TGTGCCAGCAGCGTTTCCGCGGGGGCCCGTGACACCGGGGAGCTGTTTTTT
>many|TRBV12-3/TRBV12-4|TRBJ2-5|TRBD1
CASRPGTESQETQYF
TGTGCCAGCAGGCCCGGGACAGAGAGCCAAGAGACCCAGTACTTC
>many|TRBV24-1|TRBJ2-1|TRBD2
CATSDHIRTSGIRQQFF
TGTGCCACCAGTGATCACATCCGGACTAGCGGAATCCGCCAGCAGTTCTTC
>.|TRBV5-1|TRBJ1-5|.
CASSWRGDSNQPQHF
TGCGCCAGCAGCTGGCGGGGAGATAGCAATCAGCCCCAGCATTTT
>.|TRBV5-1|TRBJ2-7|TRBD1
CASSYQPGQGAYEQYF
TGCGCCAGCAGCTACCAACCGGGACAGGGGGCCTACGAGCAGTACTTC
>many|TRBV20-1|TRBJ2-1|.
CSATRGGNEQFF
TGCAGTGCTACTCGTGGGGGCAATGAGCAGTTCTTC
>many|TRBV7-2|TRBJ2-1|.
CASSLRTGSQFF
TGTGCCAGCAGCTTAAGGACTGGGAGTCAGTTCTTC
>many|TRBV7-8|TRBJ2-4|TRBD1
CASSVQGVNKNIQYF
TGTGCCAGCAGCGTACAGGGGGTGAACAAAAACATTCAGTACTTC
>many|TRBV5-1|TRBJ2-3|TRBD2
CASSVPSGGSTDTQYF
TGCGCCAGCAGTGTCCCTAGCGGGGGGAGCACAGATACGCAGTATTTT
>.|TRBV20-1|TRBJ1-4|.
CSASSNEKLFF
TGCAGTGCCTCGTCTAATGAAAAACTGTTTTTT
>.|TRBV10-3|TRBJ2-1|TRBD1
CAISTDRGLADEQFF
TGTGCCATCAGTACAGACAGGGGCCTAGCTGATGAGCAGTTCTTC
>few|TRBV11-2|TRBJ1-2|.
CASSLVPEDGYTF
TGTGCCAGCAGCTTAGTCCCCGAGGATGGCTACACCTTC
>.|TRBV30|TRBJ2-1|TRBD2
CAWGTSGSNNEQFF
TGTGCCTGGGGTACTAGCGGGAGTAATAATGAGCAGTTCTTC
>.|TRBV5-1|TRBJ1-2|TRBD1
CASGLEWDRGNYGYTF
TGCGCCAGCGGCTTGGAATGGGACAGGGGGAATTATGGCTACACCTTC
>.|TRBV3-1|TRBJ1-5|.
CASSQDEQPQHF
TGTGCCAGCAGCCAGGACGAACAGCCCCAGCATTTT
>.|TRBV20-1|TRBJ1-5|.
CSANAEGGWSNQPQHF
TGCAGTGCAAACGCGGAGGGGGGCTGGAGCAATCAGCCCCAGCATTTT
>.|TRBV7-9|TRBJ2-1|.
CASSLSADNEQFF
TGTGCCAGCAGCTTAAGCGCGGACAATGAGCAGTTCTTC
>few|TRBV9|TRBJ2-6|TRBD1
CASSASRDRETGANVLTF
TGTGCCAGCAGCGCGTCCCGGGACAGAGAAACTGGGGCCAACGTCCTGACTTTC
>many|TRBV12-3/TRBV12-4|TRBJ2-5|TRBD2
CASSLSGGRQETQYF
TGTGCCAGCAGTTTATCTGGCGGGAGGCAAGAGACCCAGTACTTC
>.|TRBV7-2|TRBJ2-1|TRBD1
CASSRIAAGTGNNEQFF
TGTGCCAGCAGCCGGATCGCCGCCGGGACAGGGAACAATGAGCAGTTCTTC
>.|TRBV27|TRBJ2-1|TRBD2
CASSSTSGGLYNEQFF
TGTGCCAGCAGTTCGACTAGCGGGGGCCTCTACAATGAGCAGTTCTTC
>many|TRBV6-1|TRBJ1-1|.
CASSKRGGGQDTEAFF
TGTGCCAGCAGTAAGAGGGGTGGGGGGCAGGACACTGAAGCTTTCTTT
>once|TRBV3-1|TRBJ1-1|.
CASSQVANTEAFF
TGTGCCAGCAGCCAAGTGGCGAACACTGAAGCTTTCTTT
>.|TRBV12-3/TRBV12-4|TRBJ2-6|.
CASRPNPGSSGANVLTF
TGTGCCAGCAGGCCCAACCCGGGATCGTCTGGGGCCAACGTCCTGACTTTC
>many|TRBV15|TRBJ2-6|.
CATSPRAPSGANVLTF
TGTGCCACCAGCCCCCGGGCCCCCTCTGGGGCCAACGTCCTGACTTTC
>medium-sized|TRBV29-1|TRBJ1-2|.
CSVGGTGYTF
TGCAGCGTTGGTGGGACAGGCTACACCTTC
>many|TRBV29-1|TRBJ2-5|.
CSVSGRLSQETQYF
TGCAGCGTCTCCGGCAGACTCTCACAAGAGACCCAGTACTTC
>few|TRBV6-5|TRBJ1-1|.
CASSYWAGKDTEAFF
TGTGCCAGCAGTTATTGGGCAGGAAAGGACACTGAAGCTTTCTTT
>few|TRBV28|TRBJ2-7|.
CASSLATLANPYEQYF
TGTGCCAGCAGTTTAGCGACTCTGGCCAATCCCTACGAGCAGTACTTC
>few|TRBV29-1|TRBJ2-7|.
CSVGQYYEQYF
TGCAGCGTTGGACAGTACTACGAGCAGTACTTC
>many|TRBV4-1|TRBJ1-1|.
CASTYRGTTSNTEAFF
TGCGCCAGCACTTACCGAGGGACAACGTCGAACACTGAAGCTTTCTTT
>.|TRBV6-5|TRBJ1-1|.
CVSSYSVVGGLEAFF
TGTGTCAGCAGTTACTCGGTGGTTGGAGGACTTGAAGCTTTCTTT
>many|TRBV20-1|TRBJ2-5|.
CSARDGRPEETQYF
TGCAGTGCTAGAGATGGTAGGCCGGAAGAGACCCAGTACTTC
>.|TRBV3-1|TRBJ1-6|.
CASSQTERDWHSPLHF
TGTGCCAGCAGCCAAACGGAAAGGGACTGGCATTCACCCCTCCACTTT
>many|TRBV28|TRBJ1-1|.
CASSLSVIHGNTEAFF
TGTGCCAGCAGTTTATCGGTTATCCACGGGAACACTGAAGCTTTCTTT
>.|TRBV18|TRBJ1-1|.
CASSPRGGLNTEAFF
TGTGCCAGCTCACCGCGGGGGGGGCTGAACACTGAAGCTTTCTTT
>.|TRBV5-1|TRBJ1-1|.
CASSSVNTEAFF
TGCGCCAGCAGCTCAGTGAACACTGAAGCTTTCTTT
>.|TRBV5-1|TRBJ2-5|TRBD1
CASSTPAGGGETQYF
TGCGCCAGCAGCACCCCTGCAGGGGGCGGGGAGACCCAGTACTTC
>.|TRBV20-1|TRBJ2-3|.
CSARDRGLLGADTQYF
TGCAGTGCTAGAGATCGAGGTCTTCTTGGGGCAGATACGCAGTATTTT
>many|TRBV6-5|TRBJ2-1|.
CASSSRDPPIDEQFF
TGTGCCAGCAGTTCACGGGATCCCCCCATCGATGAGCAGTTCTTC